The subject of this entry is one T cell receptor beta chain. Its antigen is currently unknown. The data originate from a study of T-cell memory formation after mild COVID-19. Study-wide results and limits: Clones contracting day 15 to 85 were balanced CD4/CD8; later expanders leaned CD4+. There was no confirmation that second-wave clones peaking on day 37 were SARS-CoV-2 specific.

TCRdb fed the 5' RACE reads into MiXCR, producing one record per CDR3 protein. The data hold over 300,000 distinct CDR3 sequences, with 20% to 25% observed a single time. The CDR3 covers 14 residues. CDR1 DFQATT and CDR2 SNEGSKA come from the germline V gene (reference sequence). Losses at the gene ends were 6 bases for V and 2 bases for J; bases not matched to a gene: 6. The specimen was PBMCs or a T cell subset sorted from them (not recorded which). This sequence joins TRBV20-1 and TRBJ2-3, with 9 bases that match TRBD1. This clonotype originated in a man aged 18-30 years who had mild COVID-19 (a few samples of this study predate the infection). Cell type and time point are not known. The CDR3 is CSAADRGITDTQYF. The CDR3, as DNA: TGCAGTGCCGCGGACAGGGGTATCACAGATACGCAGTATTTT.